This T cell receptor beta chain was captured in a study of blood T cells in healthy people across ages. Through a sample-barcoded 5' primer and a J-beta primer mix, a second PCR was run for roughly 7 to 11 cycles. TCRdb reprocessed the 5' RACE reads with MiXCR, giving one entry per CDR3 protein. The data contain approximately 790,000 distinct CDR3 sequences, around 62% of them singletons. Peripheral blood samples of 9.5 to 10 milliliters were drawn from each donor. Germline-derived CDR1 and CDR2 are SGHTA and FQGNSA. Germline trimming cut 4 bases from V and 8 bases from J; bases unmatched to any gene: 5. This CDR3 is built from 14 residues. This clonotype showed up just a few times.

Sequencing used blood. The receptor's source is a man aged 30 to 39 in good health. This rearrangement joins TRBV7-2 to TRBJ1-6; 7 bases are a match to TRBD1. The CDR3 coding sequence is TGTGCCAGCAGCTATAGAGGGGGCGATTCACCCCTCCACTTT. Protein: CASSYRGGDSPLHF. Full variable domain (rest looked up from reference TRBV7-2 and TRBJ1-6): GAGVSQSPSNKVTEKGKDVELRCDPISGHTALYWYRQSLGQGLEFLIYFQGNSAPDKSGLPSDRFSAERTGGSVSTLTIQRTQQEDSAVYLCASSYRGGDSPLHFGNGTRLTVT.